This TCR beta chain originates from a study of blood T cell repertoires in COVID-19. Study details: The origin of the acute and convalescent COVID-19 samples was the United States, Italy and Spain. PBMCs, B-cell-depleted T cells, or T cells were the source of the cDNA or gDNA that made up the material.

Germline CDR1 reads SGHDT; CDR2 reads YYEEEE. Between the trimmed V and J ends, which lost 1 base and 10 bases, there was a span of 18 bases. The CDR3 consists of 16 residues. Authors' methods: Estimation of nucleated cell counts relied on the amplification of reference gene primers. Assay: immunoSEQ multiplex PCR; the TCRdb copy retains only in-frame clones and omits some. V, J and clone size are taken as reported in that table, and D and trimming were inferred from the DNA itself. The sample holds roughly 81,000 clones, 90% to 95% seen once. The chain links TRBV5-6 to TRBJ1-6; possibly TRBD1 for D (6 bases). Sequencing was performed on peripheral blood. This clonotype was obtained from a woman aged 50 to 65 in a cohort sampled during active COVID-19. Here the CDR3 reads CASSLRDTSAGSPLHF. CDR3 nucleotides: TGTGCCAGCAGCTTGAGGGACACCTCGGCAGGCTCACCCCTCCACTTT.